This T cell receptor beta chain emerged from a study of T cells in Graves' hyperthyroidism and ophthalmopathy. Study-wide background: Any treatment followed the collection of peripheral blood at initial diagnosis.

Exclusion of patients followed from uncontrolled infection, other autoimmune disease, pregnancy or lactation. Regions amplified from RNA transcripts were the TCR beta CDR3 regions. The TCR CDR3 first-round RT-PCR relied on the HTBI primer set. TCRdb reprocessed the multiplex PCR reads with MiXCR, giving one entry per CDR3 protein. There are more than 500,000 distinct CDR3 sequences in the sample; roughly a sixth occur only once, and approximately 32% lies in the top ten. This clonotype was sampled from a woman in her 30s with Graves' ophthalmopathy. Input material: blood.

CDR3 DNA sequence: TGTGCCAGCAGCTCCTTTGAGAATGAGCAGTTCTTC. It yields the protein CASSSFENEQFF. The chain joins TRBV7-6 to TRBJ2-1; D call uncertain. V was clipped by 4 bases and J by 7 bases, with 8 bases between them. CDR3 length equals 12 residues. The germline V gene has CDR1 SGHVS and CDR2 FNYEAQ.